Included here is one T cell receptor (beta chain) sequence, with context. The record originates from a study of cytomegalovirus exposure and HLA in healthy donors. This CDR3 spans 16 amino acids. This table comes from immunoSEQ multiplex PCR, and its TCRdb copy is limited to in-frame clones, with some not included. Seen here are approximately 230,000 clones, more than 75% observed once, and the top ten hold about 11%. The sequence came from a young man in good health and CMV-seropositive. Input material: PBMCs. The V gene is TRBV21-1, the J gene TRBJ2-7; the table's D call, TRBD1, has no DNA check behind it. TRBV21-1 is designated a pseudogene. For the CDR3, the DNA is TGTGCCAGCAGCAAGCAACCGGGACAGGGGTCAGGCAGCCAGTACTTC. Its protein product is CASSKQPGQGSGSQYF.